A single T cell receptor beta chain is shown here with its context. The antigen is unknown. The CDR3 extends over 13 amino acids. Germline CDR1 SGHAT, CDR2 FQNNGV. The V end was cut by 5 bases, the J end by 10 bases, with 17 bases between. Only in-frame clones appear in the TCRdb table, and some are missing; sequencing was by immunoSEQ multiplex PCR. Among around 47,000 clones listed, 80% were seen once. This sample was taken from a study of T cell responses to AZD1222 COVID-19 vaccine. Study-wide findings and caveats: The donors showed a predominance of white British ancestry and of females, with possible underestimation of clonal diversity.

The clonotype was recovered from an adult who received the MenACWY meningococcal vaccine as a control. The chain uses TRBV11-2 and TRBJ1-1; TRBD1 is a possible D gene (6 bases). The sequencing used peripheral blood, collected 28 days after the second dose of the MenACWY control vaccine. The CDR3 protein is CASSEGGSTRAFF. DNA of the CDR3: TGTGCCAGCAGCGAGGGGGGCTCAACCAGAGCTTTCTTT.